This TCR beta chain came from a study of T cells in Graves' hyperthyroidism and ophthalmopathy. Findings and caveats of the study: The majority of expanded thyroid clonotypes above 0.001 also appeared in blood. A model using 13 V-J features told ophthalmopathy apart from stable hyperthyroidism.

The CDR3 spans 17 residues. Germline CDR1 and CDR2: MDHEN and SYDVKM. The V end lost 1 base, the J end lost 0 bases, and 15 bases lay between the germline ends. Ophthalmopathy in the patients scored at least 3 on Clinical Activity Score and at least 4 on NOSPECS grade, lasting under 3 months. The source material, RNA transcripts, was used to amplify TCR beta CDR3 regions. TCR CDR3 underwent first-round RT-PCR with the HTBI primer set. TCRdb fed the multiplex PCR reads into MiXCR, producing one record per CDR3 protein. The data show 700,000 or so distinct CDR3 sequences, 13% to 15% seen once. For this clonotype: Its target is unknown.

Input material: blood. This clonotype was sampled from a woman between 50 and 59 years old with Graves' ophthalmopathy. The chain couples TRBV28 to TRBJ1-1; a weak D match, TRBD1 (6 bases). The CDR3 loop reads CASSLSGALLMNTEAFF. CDR3 in DNA: TGTGCCAGCAGTTTATCGGGGGCACTTCTTATGAACACTGAAGCTTTCTTT.